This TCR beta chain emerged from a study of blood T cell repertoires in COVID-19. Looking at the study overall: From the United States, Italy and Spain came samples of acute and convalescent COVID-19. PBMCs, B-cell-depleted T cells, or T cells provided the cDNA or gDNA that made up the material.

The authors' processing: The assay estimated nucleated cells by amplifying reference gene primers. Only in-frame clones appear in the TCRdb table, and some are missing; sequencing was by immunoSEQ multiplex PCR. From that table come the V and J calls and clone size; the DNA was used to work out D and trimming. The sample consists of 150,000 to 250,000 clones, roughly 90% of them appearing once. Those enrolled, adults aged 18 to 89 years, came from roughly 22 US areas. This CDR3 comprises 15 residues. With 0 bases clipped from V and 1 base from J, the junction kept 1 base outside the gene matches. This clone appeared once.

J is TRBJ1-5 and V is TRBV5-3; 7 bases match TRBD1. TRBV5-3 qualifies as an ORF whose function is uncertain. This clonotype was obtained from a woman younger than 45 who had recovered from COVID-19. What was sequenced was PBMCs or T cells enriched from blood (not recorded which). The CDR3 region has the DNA TGTGCCAGAAGCTTGGCAGGGGGAAGCAATCAGCCCCAGCATTTT. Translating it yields CARSLAGGSNQPQHF.